This T cell receptor beta chain was recovered during a study of beta chain features in type 1 diabetes (dated by TCRdb to the late 2010s). At the level of the whole study: Mean age, gender distribution, total cell number and subset yield were not different between patients and healthy donors. A total of over 90,000,000 sorted cells were examined across all samples, and a strong correlation was observed between cell number per subset and RNA yield. The study compared TCRB repertoires of sorted circulating CD4+ T cell subsets between recently diagnosed type 1 diabetes patients and matched healthy donors. Regulatory and stem cell-like memory subsets were obtained from only 8 patients and roughly 8 healthy donors, while naive and central memory subsets were obtained from all 30 or so donors. Overall study outcomes, separate from this receptor: Because the HLA sub-analyses included only small numbers of individuals, any influence of HLA type on TCRB rearrangement was left unresolved. PCR may preferentially amplify shorter templates, but because patient and control samples were amplified and corrected together, any resulting skew would affect both groups equally. Because cDNA was sequenced instead of genomic DNA, highly expressing activated cells could be over-represented, though the groups showed no difference in activation or CD3 levels. The naive, central memory and regulatory TCRB repertoires appeared to resemble one another more closely among patients than among healthy donors. At VDJ recombination sites, type 1 diabetes patients had fewer insertions and more deleted nucleotides, which implies abnormalities in thymic rearrangement. In all four CD4+ subsets, TCRB CDR3 length was moderately but significantly shorter in type 1 diabetes patients.

Each donor gave one peripheral blood draw, averaging roughly 120 mL, which was collected into heparinised tubes. Naive, central memory, regulatory and stem cell-like memory CD4+ T cells were sorted on a BD FACSAria II using a panel including CD45RO, CCR7, CD25, CD127, CD95 and CD27. Every sorted population had a purity above 95%. Right away, PBMCs were isolated by Lymphoprep density gradient centrifugation and were stained directly, with no culture step. Samples were stained and sorted in pairs, with one healthy donor and one patient per experiment, so that batch effects were minimized. Concerning this clone: Its antigen is still unknown. It has no much larger one-base neighbor in the sample; base qualities were not kept.

The High Capacity cDNA Reverse Transcription Kit was used to reverse transcribe all of the isolated RNA, meaning that expressed TCRB transcripts were what got sequenced. Naive, central memory and regulatory T cell samples underwent deep immunoSEQ sequencing, averaging about 3.57 million total reads per sample. Sorted cells were lysed in RLT buffer, and RNA was extracted using DNase-treated RNeasy Micro or Mini kits according to cell number. To prevent cross-contamination, every cell subset was processed on its own, while patient and healthy donor samples were processed together. TCRB sequences were amplified from cDNA with the immunoSEQ multiplex PCR, producing 87-bp fragments spanning the CDR3 region. Sequencing of the amplicons was performed on the Illumina HiSeq platform. The paper's data handling went like this. PCR bias was computationally corrected using synthetic template baselines, reads within Hamming distance 2 were collapsed, and singletons that could not be merged were discarded. Reads were aligned against IMGT to assign V, D and J genes, CDR3 length and insertions or deletions at six rearrangement sites. Within each subset, clonotype counts were normalized to sorted cell number, and only after that were true diversity and Gini coefficients computed with the tcR R package. Repertoire sharing was quantified using the overlap coefficient calculated on TCRB nucleotide sequences. As a proxy for the pre-selection repertoire, out-of-frame TCRB sequences from naive cells were analyzed. The immuneACCESS repertoire file appears here via TCRdb, limited to in-frame rearrangements. These files lack a portion of the clones; in checked studies, under half of the deficit traces to unresolved V genes, and the cause of the others is not known. That table supplies the V and J calls and clone size; D and trimming were determined from the DNA. The sample records 200,000 to 250,000 clones, about 63% of which are singletons. The ten largest clones add up to around 0.05% of the sample.

There are 14 amino acids in the CDR3, from cysteine to phenylalanine inclusive. The kept DNA is CDR3 alone, 42 bases in frame from the first base. CDR1 and CDR2 are read off the germline V gene as SGHVS and FNYEAQ. The V and J ends are trimmed by 4 bases and 4 bases, leaving 14 bases between them. This receptor chain uses TRBV7-6 and TRBJ2-7; D gene: possibly TRBD1, on 5 matching bases. Sequences were obtained from naive CD4+ T cells from blood. Reading the label with the study, this specimen's cell subset or site is: true naive CD4+ T cells. The sequence derives from a man aged 25 to 45 in good health. Read as DNA, the sequence is TGTGCCAGCAGCTCCCAGGGTACCGTATACGAGCAGTACTTC. This is translated as CASSSQGTVYEQYF.